This TCR beta chain stems from a study of T cells in Graves' hyperthyroidism and ophthalmopathy. Study-wide context: The initial diagnosis was the point when peripheral blood was collected, ahead of any treatment. Whole-study findings and limits: A 13 V-J model separated ophthalmopathy from stable hyperthyroidism. Most clonotypes expanded in thyroid above 0.001 were likewise present in blood.

The CDR3 sequence is 19 residues long. The V gene's germline CDR1 is LNHDA and CDR2 SQIVND (reference sequence). After removal of 5 bases from V and 1 base from J, the junction contained 16 bases not matched to a gene. Amplification targeted TCR beta CDR3 regions from RNA transcripts. First-round RT-PCR targeting the TCR CDR3 was performed with the HTBI primer set. Via MiXCR, TCRdb re-called the multiplex PCR reads, giving one row per CDR3 protein. The sample holds 300,000 to 350,000 distinct CDR3 sequences; over 15% are singletons and the top ten take under 55%. This clonotype was counted ten times or more. Its antigen is unidentified. Those with hyperthyroidism were 18 to 65 years old, newly diagnosed, and ill for under 2 months.

The receptor comes from a woman aged 45-65 years with Graves' hyperthyroidism. V is TRBV19 and J is TRBJ2-1, with TRBD2 matching over 8 bases. The specimen sequenced was blood. CDR3 residues: CASSRKTSGLIISYNEQFF. The CDR3 DNA reads as TGTGCCAGTAGTCGCAAAACTAGCGGCCTAATAATTTCCTACAATGAGCAGTTCTTC.